Given below is one TCR beta chain in context. The antigen it binds to is not known. Per-base quality was not reported, and no clone a single base away is much larger than it. The immunoSEQ Assay, a bias-controlled multiplex PCR, was used to amplify TCRbeta CDR3 regions from genomic DNA. In the paper's pipeline: The number of nucleated cells in each sample was estimated from the amplification of reference gene primers within the assay. To quantify the absolute abundance of each unique TCRbeta CDR3 rearrangement, sequence reads were collapsed and filtered. For each sample, productive Simpson clonality was calculated as the square root of Simpson's diversity index across productive rearrangements. TCRdb stores this immuneACCESS table with in-frame sequences only. Part of the clones is absent; in the studies checked, under half of the shortfall reflects unresolved V genes, and no reason is known for the rest. That table is the source of V, J and clone size, and D and trimming were worked out from the DNA. The sample table contains fewer than 250,000 clones; only one count was recorded for 70% to 85% of them. The ten most abundant clones make up roughly an eighth of the sample.

Whole blood was collected in K2EDTA tubes by collaborating institutions according to the institutions' own protocols. For TCRbeta analysis, collaborators shipped samples in one of three forms: frozen whole blood, isolated PBMCs, or DNA extracted from either of those sample types. These data come from a study of blood T cell repertoires in COVID-19 (dated by TCRdb to 2019 to 2021). As for the study more broadly: Samples covering the acute and convalescent phases of COVID-19 were provided by collaborators in the United States, Italy and Spain. The dataset comprised deeply sampled blood TCRbeta repertoires from subjects exposed to, actively infected with, or recovered from COVID-19. A de-identified subject ID, COVID-19 status, age in years and sex were almost always included in the sample metadata. Where HLA class I and class II types were available, the types were taken from metadata supplied by the sample provider, not from assay-based typing. The repertoires were released in a freely available public database meant as a resource for research on the immune response to SARS-CoV-2. The prospective study material was composed of cDNA or gDNA derived from T cells, B-cell-depleted T cells, or PBMCs. Samples came from the ongoing ImmuneRACE study (first 160 participants) plus 1,254 subjects from 6 global collaborators.

The germline V gene provides CDR1 SGHVS and CDR2 FQNEAQ. V is pared back by 1 base and J by 3 bases, with 13 bases lying between the germline termini. From the cysteine through the phenylalanine, the CDR3 covers 16 amino acids. The CDR3 DNA has 48 bases and is translated from base 1. Results and caveats for the whole study, not just this receptor: Clinical and demographic metadata were provided uncurated, with the amount varying by source and participant.

This sequence was found in a woman between 45 and 60 years old with acute or convalescent COVID-19. The sequence links TRBV7-8 to TRBJ2-1, and the D gene may be TRBD2, 6 bases matching. The source material was peripheral blood. CDR3 protein: CASSLGAGILYNEQFF. The sequenced DNA is TGTGCCAGCAGCTTAGGGGCGGGGATCCTCTACAATGAGCAGTTCTTC.